This TCR beta chain appears in the sequencing data of a study of OX40 agonist ivuxolimab in advanced cancers. Study context: From about 20 to 79 years was the age range, with a mean of around 56 years, and over 80% were male.

Losses at the gene ends were 6 bases for V and 3 bases for J; bases not matched to a gene: 1. Germline CDR1 reads LNHDA; CDR2 reads SQIVND (reference sequence). The CDR3 is made up of 13 amino acids. Assay: immunoSEQ multiplex PCR; the TCRdb copy retains only in-frame clones and omits some. The profile shows 60,000 to 75,000 clones, approximately 83% of them singletons. This sequence was found in an adult with an advanced solid tumor such as melanoma, head and neck, liver or kidney cancer. The chain couples TRBV19 to TRBJ2-5; 10 nucleotides line up with TRBD1. The sample was CD4+ or CD8+ T cells sorted from blood, taken in a trial of the OX40 agonist ivuxolimab. The CDR3 DNA reads TGTGCCAGTAGGGACAGGGGGAAAGAGACCCAGTACTTC. It translates to CASRDRGKETQYF.